This record covers a single TCR beta chain. These data come from a study of human T cells and chemical hapten exposure. As to time point: patch test 1, 2 weeks after DPC sensitization. Specified treatment: therapeutic diphenylcyclopropenone sensitization with weekly scalp DPC. V was pared by 3 bases and J by 3 bases, with 4 bases of the junction left unmatched. The CDR3 runs to 14 residues. The germline V gene encodes CDR1 SGHVS and CDR2 FQNEAQ. TCRdb passed the RACE reads through MiXCR, listing each CDR3 protein once. The repertoire includes 370,000 or so distinct CDR3 sequences, 4.8% of them detected once, and 2% to 2.5% sits in the top ten.

The source was whole blood, collected in connection with sensitization to the hapten diphenylcyclopropenone (DPC). The V gene is TRBV7-8, the J gene TRBJ1-1; 7 bases fit TRBD1. The source is a woman aged 45 to 65 with alopecia areata. Some clones in this sample may be carry-over from other donors' samples. The CDR3 sequence: CASSFTGEHTEAFF. CDR3 DNA sequence: TGTGCCAGCAGCTTTACAGGGGAGCACACTGAAGCTTTCTTT.